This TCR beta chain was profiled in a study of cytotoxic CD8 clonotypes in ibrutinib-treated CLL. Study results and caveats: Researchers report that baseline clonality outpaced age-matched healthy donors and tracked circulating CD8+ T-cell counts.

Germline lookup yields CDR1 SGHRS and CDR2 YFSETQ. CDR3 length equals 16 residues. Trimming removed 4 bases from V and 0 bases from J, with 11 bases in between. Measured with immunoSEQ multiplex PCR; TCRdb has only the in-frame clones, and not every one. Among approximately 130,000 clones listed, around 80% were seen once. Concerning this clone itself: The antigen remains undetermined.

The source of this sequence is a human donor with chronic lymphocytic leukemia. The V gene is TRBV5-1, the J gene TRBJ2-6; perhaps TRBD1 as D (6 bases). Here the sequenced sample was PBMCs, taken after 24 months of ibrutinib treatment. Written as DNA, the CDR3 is TGCGCCAGCAGCCCTACAGGGTACTCTGGGGCCAACGTCCTGACTTTC. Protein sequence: CASSPTGYSGANVLTF.